What follows describes a single T cell receptor beta chain. As yet, its antigen is unknown. Other nucleotide sequences from this sample produce the same CDR3. These data come from a study of shared clonotypes between healthy human individuals. The donors, all of them Caucasian adults, lived in Nashville, Tennessee. Study-wide points: A reduction in generation probabilities was seen for non-shared clonotypes relative to those shared by all four donors.

Each sorted subset replicate got 200 ng genomic DNA, roughly 30,000 genomes. Data came from immunoSEQ multiplex PCR; TCRdb stores just in-frame clones and leaves some out. The sample has some 1 million clones, approximately 72% seen once. Trimming removed 6 bases at V and 6 bases at J, with 12 bases between. Germline V gene data show CDR1 as MDHEN and CDR2 as SYDVKM. There are 13 residues in the CDR3. The TCR was taken from a man aged 18-30 years in good health. Input material: memory CD4+ T cells sorted from blood. This sample's subset: CD45RA-negative fraction. This chain joins TRBV28 and TRBJ1-5, with D unclear. The CDR3, as DNA: TGTGCCAGCAGCCTCCGAGAGGGTCAGCCCCAGCATTTT. This sequence encodes CASSLREGQPQHF.